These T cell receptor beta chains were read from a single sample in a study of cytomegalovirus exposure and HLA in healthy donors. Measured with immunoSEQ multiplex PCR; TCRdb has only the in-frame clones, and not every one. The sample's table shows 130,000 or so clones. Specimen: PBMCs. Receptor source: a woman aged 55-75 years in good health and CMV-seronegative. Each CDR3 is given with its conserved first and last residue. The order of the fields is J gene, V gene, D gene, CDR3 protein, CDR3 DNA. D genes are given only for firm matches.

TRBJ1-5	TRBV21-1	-	CASTMIPTGIPHNQPQHF	TGTGCCAGCACCATGATACCGACAGGCATCCCTCACAATCAGCCCCAGCATTTT
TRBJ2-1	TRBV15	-	CATSRDHDSGTSYNEQFF	TGTGCCACCAGCAGAGATCACGATTCCGGGACATCGTACAATGAGCAGTTCTTC
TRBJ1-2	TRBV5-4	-	CASSSFYGYTF	TGTGCCAGCAGCTCATTCTATGGCTACACCTTC
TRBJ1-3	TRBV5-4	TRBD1	CASSPVGGQTSGNTIYF	TGTGCCAGCAGCCCGGTAGGGGGCCAGACCTCTGGAAACACCATATATTTT
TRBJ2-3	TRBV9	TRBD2	CASSVGDLRGGSTDTQYF	TGTGCCAGCAGCGTAGGGGATCTGCGGGGGGGAAGCACAGATACGCAGTATTTT
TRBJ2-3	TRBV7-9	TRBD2	CASSLGLAGGSTDTQYF	TGTGCCAGCAGCTTAGGTCTAGCGGGAGGGAGCACAGATACGCAGTATTTT
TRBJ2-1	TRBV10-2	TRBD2	CASSRAGVDEQFF	TGCGCCAGCAGCAGAGCGGGAGTCGATGAGCAGTTCTTC
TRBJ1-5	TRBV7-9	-	CASREGVRVFPPQHF	TGTGCCAGCAGAGAAGGGGTCCGGGTCTTTCCGCCCCAGCATTTT
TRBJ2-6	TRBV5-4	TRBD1	CASSSRTGRTNVLTF	TGTGCCAGCAGCTCACGGACAGGGAGGACCAACGTCCTGACTTTC
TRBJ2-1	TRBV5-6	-	CASSTPGYNEQFF	TGTGCCAGCAGCACACCAGGATACAATGAGCAGTTCTTC
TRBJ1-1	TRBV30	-	CAWRLNTEAFF	TGTGCCTGGCGTCTGAACACTGAAGCTTTCTTT
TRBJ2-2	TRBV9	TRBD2	CASSVGTSNSPGELFF	TGTGCCAGCAGCGTAGGGACTAGTAATTCTCCCGGGGAGCTGTTTTTT
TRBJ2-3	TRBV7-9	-	CASSSDKSTDTQYF	TGTGCCAGCAGCTCCGACAAGAGCACAGATACGCAGTATTTT
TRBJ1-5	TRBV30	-	CAWSVDRSGSNQPQHF	TGTGCCTGGAGTGTAGACCGATCGGGGAGCAATCAGCCCCAGCATTTT
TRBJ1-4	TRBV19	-	CASKARGANEKLFF	TGTGCCAGTAAGGCCCGGGGAGCTAATGAAAAACTGTTTTTT
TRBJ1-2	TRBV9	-	CASSVEGRRASIYGYTF	TGTGCCAGCAGCGTAGAAGGGCGCAGGGCGAGCATTTATGGCTACACCTTC
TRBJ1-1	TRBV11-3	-	CASSLGRGTEAFF	TGTGCCAGCAGCTTGGGGAGGGGGACTGAAGCTTTCTTT
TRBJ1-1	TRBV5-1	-	CASSLDSMNTEAFF	TGCGCCAGCAGCTTGGACAGCATGAACACTGAAGCTTTCTTT
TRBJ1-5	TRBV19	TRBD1	CASKPGQVNSNQPQHF	TGTGCCAGCAAGCCAGGACAGGTGAATAGCAATCAGCCCCAGCATTTT
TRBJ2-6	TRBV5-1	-	CASSLYPDFVRRFSGANVLTF	TGCGCCAGCAGCTTGTACCCCGATTTTGTCAGGCGATTTTCTGGGGCCAACGTCCTGACTTTC
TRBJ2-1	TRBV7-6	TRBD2	CASSFTGTSPTNEQFF	TGTGCCAGCAGCTTTACCGGGACTAGCCCTACCAATGAGCAGTTCTTC
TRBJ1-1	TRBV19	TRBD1	CASSAATGRYTEAFF	TGTGCCAGTAGTGCCGCGACAGGGAGGTACACTGAAGCTTTCTTT
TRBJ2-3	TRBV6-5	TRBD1	CASRDVRGRTDTQYF	TGTGCCAGCAGAGATGTCAGGGGGCGCACAGATACGCAGTATTTT
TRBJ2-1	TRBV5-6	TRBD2	CASTLGTSGYNEQFF	TGTGCCAGCACCCTAGGGACTAGCGGCTACAATGAGCAGTTCTTC
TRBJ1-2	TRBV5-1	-	CASSLDTHYGYTF	TGCGCCAGCAGCCTGGACACCCATTATGGCTACACCTTC
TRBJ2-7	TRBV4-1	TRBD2	CASSQGRASGRNEQYF	TGCGCCAGCAGCCAAGGTCGAGCTAGCGGGAGGAACGAGCAGTACTTC
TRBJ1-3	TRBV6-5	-	CASRAQGSSGNTIYF	TGTGCCAGCAGAGCACAGGGAAGCTCTGGAAACACCATATATTTT
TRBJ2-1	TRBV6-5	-	CASSSPGSNEQFF	TGTGCCAGCAGTTCCCCTGGGAGTAATGAGCAGTTCTTC
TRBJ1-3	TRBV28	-	CASRIGRNSGNTIYF	TGTGCCAGCAGGATCGGCAGGAACTCTGGAAACACCATATATTTT
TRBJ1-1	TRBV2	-	CASKLQVNTEAFF	TGTGCCAGCAAGCTACAGGTGAACACTGAAGCTTTCTTT
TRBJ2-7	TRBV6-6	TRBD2	CASSDTGLPSCEQYF	TGTGCCAGCAGTGACACGGGACTACCCTCCTGCGAGCAGTACTTC
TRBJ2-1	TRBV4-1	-	CASSQRGVNEQFF	TGCGCCAGCAGCCAAAGAGGAGTCAATGAGCAGTTCTTC
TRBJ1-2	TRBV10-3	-	CAISESIRERYGYTF	TGTGCCATCAGTGAGTCGATAAGGGAGCGCTATGGCTACACCTTC
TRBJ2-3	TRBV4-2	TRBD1	CASSQLMDRETDTQYF	TGTGCCAGCAGCCAACTAATGGACAGGGAGACAGATACGCAGTATTTT
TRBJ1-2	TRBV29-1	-	CSVPQGAGGYTF	TGCAGCGTACCCCAAGGGGCCGGTGGCTACACCTTC
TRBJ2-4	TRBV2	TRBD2	CASRPGGAKNIQYF	TGTGCCAGCAGGCCCGGGGGGGCCAAAAACATTCAGTACTTC
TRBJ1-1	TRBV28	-	CASRRGGGGNTEAFF	TGTGCCAGCAGGCGGGGGGGTGGCGGGAACACTGAAGCTTTCTTT
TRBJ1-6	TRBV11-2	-	CASSSLRGGRDSPLHF	TGTGCCAGCAGCTCCCTAAGGGGGGGGCGGGATTCACCCCTCCACTTT
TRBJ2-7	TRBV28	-	CASSPHRTAYEQYF	TGTGCCAGCAGTCCCCACCGGACAGCCTACGAGCAGTACTTC
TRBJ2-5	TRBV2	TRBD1	CASSVIGTGEETQYF	TGTGCCAGCAGTGTTATAGGGACAGGAGAGGAGACCCAGTACTTC
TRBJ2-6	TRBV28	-	CAANSMGARGANVLTF	TGTGCCGCAAACAGTATGGGGGCGCGGGGGGCCAACGTCCTGACTTTC
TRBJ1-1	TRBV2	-	CASSPQGGNTEAFF	TGTGCCAGCAGTCCGCAGGGCGGGAACACTGAAGCTTTCTTT
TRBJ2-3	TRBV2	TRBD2	CASSPAGGGTDTQYF	TGTGCCAGCAGTCCTGCGGGGGGAGGGACAGATACGCAGTATTTT
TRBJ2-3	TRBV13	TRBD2	CASSLVGLSTDTQYF	TGTGCCAGCAGCTTAGTGGGACTAAGCACAGATACGCAGTATTTT
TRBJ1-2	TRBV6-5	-	CASSITTPGIRGYTF	TGTGCCAGCAGCATTACGACCCCGGGGATTCGGGGCTACACCTTC
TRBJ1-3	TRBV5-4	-	CASSPRQGNTIYF	TGTGCCAGCAGCCCCAGACAGGGAAACACCATATATTTT
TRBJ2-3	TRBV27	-	CASSFLSSTDTQYF	TGTGCCAGCAGTTTCCTATCTAGCACAGATACGCAGTATTTT
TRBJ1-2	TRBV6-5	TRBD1	CASRPPPGQGYGYTF	TGTGCCAGCAGGCCTCCACCGGGACAGGGTTATGGCTACACCTTC
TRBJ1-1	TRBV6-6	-	CASMAGVAFF	TGTGCCAGTATGGCGGGGGTGGCTTTCTTT
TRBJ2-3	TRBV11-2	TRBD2	CASSLGVAGGRTDTQYF	TGTGCCAGCAGCTTAGGGGTAGCGGGGGGGCGTACAGATACGCAGTATTTT
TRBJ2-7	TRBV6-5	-	CASSTLEGTSEYF	TGTGCCAGCAGCACCCTGGAGGGTACTTCGGAGTACTTC
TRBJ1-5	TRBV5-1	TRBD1	CASSSTGGLNQPQHF	TGCGCCAGCAGCTCAACAGGGGGTCTCAATCAGCCCCAGCATTTT
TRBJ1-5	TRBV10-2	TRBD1	CASSFTGESQPQHF	TGCGCCAGCAGTTTTACAGGGGAGAGTCAGCCCCAGCATTTT
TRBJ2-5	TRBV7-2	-	CASSFRVAETQYF	TGTGCCAGCAGCTTCAGGGTAGCAGAGACCCAGTACTTC
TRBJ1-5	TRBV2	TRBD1	CASRGQGSQPQHF	TGTGCCAGCAGGGGACAGGGTTCGCAGCCCCAGCATTTT
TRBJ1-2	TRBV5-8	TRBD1	CASSIDRGADGYTF	TGTGCCAGCAGCATCGACAGGGGCGCAGATGGCTACACCTTC
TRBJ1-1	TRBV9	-	CASSAKPGMNTEAFF	TGTGCCAGCAGCGCCAAACCGGGGATGAACACTGAAGCTTTCTTT
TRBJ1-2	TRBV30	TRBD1	CAWRWTGRNYGYTF	TGTGCCTGGAGATGGACAGGCAGGAACTATGGCTACACCTTC
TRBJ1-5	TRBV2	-	CASKRGANQPQHF	TGTGCCAGCAAGAGAGGTGCAAATCAGCCCCAGCATTTT
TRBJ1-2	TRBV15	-	CATSSQRGGVGRVNYGYTF	TGTGCCACCAGCAGCCAACGGGGAGGGGTGGGGAGGGTTAACTATGGCTACACCTTC